The clone carrying this T cell receptor beta chain appeared many times. The antigen remains unidentified. The data stem from a study of tumor-infiltrating lymphocytes in primary liver carcinoma. Synthesis of TCR beta cDNA was carried out from 500 ng total RNA with a constant-region primer. Construction of TCR beta libraries relied on three successive nested multiplex PCR rounds employing slightly modified ARM-PCR. Use of TRBV1-TRBV30 forward primers with a C-beta reverse primer characterized the first two PCR rounds, which lasted about 11 cycles each. Each CDR3 protein is one row after TCRdb ran MiXCR on the multiplex PCR reads. The profile shows about 19,000 distinct CDR3 sequences, around 77% of them singletons. The approximately 20-31 mg bulk tissue piece was not sorted before simultaneous RNA and DNA extraction. V gave up 5 bases and J gave up 5 bases, with 16 bases separating them. The CDR3 sequence is 13 residues long. Per the germline V gene, CDR1 is DFQATT and CDR2 is SNEGSKA (reference sequence).

Findings and limits, study-wide: Only about 7.5-24% of top clones occurred in every one of the five tumor regions.

This TCR was sampled from a woman in her 30s with primary liver carcinoma and hepatitis B virus infection. The chain couples TRBV20-1 to TRBJ2-7; tentative D call: TRBD2 (5 bases). Sequenced input: liver tumor tissue from sampling region 4. Subset here: tumor region T4, right-lateral pole. The CDR3 nucleotides read TGCAGTGCTGGGAGACCCGGATCCGACGAGCAGTACTTC. As protein: CSAGRPGSDEQYF.